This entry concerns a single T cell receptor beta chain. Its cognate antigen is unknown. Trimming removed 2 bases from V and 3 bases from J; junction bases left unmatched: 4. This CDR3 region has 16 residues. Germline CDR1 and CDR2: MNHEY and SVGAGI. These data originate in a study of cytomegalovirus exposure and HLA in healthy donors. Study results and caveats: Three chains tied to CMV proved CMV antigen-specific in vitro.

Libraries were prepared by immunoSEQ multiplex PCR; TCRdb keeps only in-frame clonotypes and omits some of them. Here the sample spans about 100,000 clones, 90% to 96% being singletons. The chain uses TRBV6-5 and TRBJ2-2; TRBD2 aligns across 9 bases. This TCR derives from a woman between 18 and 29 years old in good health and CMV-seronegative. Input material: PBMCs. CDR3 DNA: TGTGCCAGCAGTTACGTAGCGGGGGCCGACACCGGGGAGCTGTTTTTT. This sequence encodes CASSYVAGADTGELFF.